Detailed here is one T cell receptor beta chain. The entry originates in a study of CD8+ T cells in alopecia areata. Isolated RNA was reverse transcribed into cDNA used as the sequencing template. Generated by immunoSEQ multiplex PCR, the TCRdb table keeps only in-frame clones and is missing some. The table has 65,000 to 90,000 clones, about 53% seen once. Punch biopsies of lesional scalp, plus peripheral blood, were taken from alopecia areata patients. This receptor was taken from a human donor with alopecia areata. Sequencing was carried out using NKG2D-high CD8+ T cells sorted from blood.

CDR3 sequence: CASSLSWEMDEQFF. The CDR3 bases are TGTGCCAGCAGCTTGTCGTGGGAAATGGATGAGCAGTTCTTC. V is TRBV5-6 and J is TRBJ2-1; D not certain. The CDR3 has 14 amino acids. Germline CDR1 SGHDT, CDR2 YYEEEE. The V end lost 1 base, the J end lost 8 bases, and 13 bases lay between the germline ends.